This TCR beta chain derives from a study of blood T cell repertoires in COVID-19. Study-level background: Both acute and convalescent COVID-19 samples were obtained from the United States, Italy and Spain. PBMCs, B-cell-depleted T cells, or T cells were the source of the cDNA or gDNA that made up the material.

Enrollment of patients from Seattle took place during active infection, with longitudinal follow-up. Per the original data handling: Researchers report that nucleated cell counts were estimated from reference gene primer amplification. Data came from immunoSEQ multiplex PCR; TCRdb stores just in-frame clones and leaves some out. The V and J calls and clone size come from that table; D and trimming were worked out from the DNA. The sample consists of 250,000 to 300,000 clones, about 90% of them appearing once. The CDR3 spans 12 residues. CDR1 is SGHDN and CDR2 is FVKESK in the germline V gene. V dropped 7 bases and J dropped 6 bases, with 11 bases sitting between them.

Sample: peripheral blood. J is TRBJ2-3 and V is TRBV14; the D gene is possibly TRBD1 (5 bases). The source of this sequence is a woman between 70 and 85 years old with COVID-19, enrolled during active disease. The CDR3 nucleotides are TGTGCCAGCAACAACCCAGGGGATACGCAGTATTTT. It encodes CASNNPGDTQYF.